This T cell receptor beta chain was sequenced during a study of blood T cell repertoires in COVID-19. About the study: The United States, Italy and Spain supplied acute and convalescent COVID-19 samples.

Study processing details: Amplified reference gene primers provided the basis for estimating nucleated cell counts. Clones were read by immunoSEQ multiplex PCR, and TCRdb kept only the in-frame ones, dropping some. From that table come the V and J calls and clone size; the DNA was used to work out D and trimming. The data show under 350,000 clones, with 65% to 90% seen just once and about 4.1% held by the top ten. The origin of this receptor is a man aged 25-40 years who had recovered from COVID-19. The sample comprised PBMCs or T cells enriched from blood (not recorded which).

The CDR3 DNA is TGCGCCAGCAGCTTGGGAGGTAGCGGGAGCCCAGATACGCAGTATTTT. Amino acid sequence: CASSLGGSGSPDTQYF. The chain couples TRBV5-1 to TRBJ2-3; 9 bases fit TRBD2. The CDR3 extends over 16 amino acids. J was trimmed by 4 bases and V by 0 bases; bases with no gene match: 6. The V gene's germline CDR1 is SGHRS and CDR2 YFSETQ.